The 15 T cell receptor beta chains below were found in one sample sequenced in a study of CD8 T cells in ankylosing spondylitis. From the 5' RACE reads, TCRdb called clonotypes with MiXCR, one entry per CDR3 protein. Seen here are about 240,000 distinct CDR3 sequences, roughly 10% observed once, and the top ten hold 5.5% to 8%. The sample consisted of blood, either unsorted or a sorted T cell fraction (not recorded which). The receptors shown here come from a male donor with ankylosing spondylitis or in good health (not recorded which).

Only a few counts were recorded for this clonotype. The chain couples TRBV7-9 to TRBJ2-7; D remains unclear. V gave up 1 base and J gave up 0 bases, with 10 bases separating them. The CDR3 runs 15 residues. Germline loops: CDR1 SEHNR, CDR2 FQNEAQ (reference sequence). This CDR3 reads CASSLGIHGSYEQYF. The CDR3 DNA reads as TGTGCCAGCAGCTTAGGGATCCACGGCTCCTACGAGCAGTACTTC.

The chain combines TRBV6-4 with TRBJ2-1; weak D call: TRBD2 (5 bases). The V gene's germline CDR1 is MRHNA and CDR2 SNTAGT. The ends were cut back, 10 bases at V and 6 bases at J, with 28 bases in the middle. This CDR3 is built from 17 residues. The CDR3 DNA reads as TGTGCCACCGGGATCGAGTTAAGCTCCCGCTTACCCAATGAGCAGTTCTTC. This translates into CATGIELSSRLPNEQFF.

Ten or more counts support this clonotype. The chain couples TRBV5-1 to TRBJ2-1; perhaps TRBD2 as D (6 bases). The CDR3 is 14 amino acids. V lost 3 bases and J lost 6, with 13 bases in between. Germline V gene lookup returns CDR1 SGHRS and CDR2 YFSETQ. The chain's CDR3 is CASSSMGLSNEQFF. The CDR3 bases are TGCGCCAGCAGCTCAATGGGACTGAGCAATGAGCAGTTCTTC.

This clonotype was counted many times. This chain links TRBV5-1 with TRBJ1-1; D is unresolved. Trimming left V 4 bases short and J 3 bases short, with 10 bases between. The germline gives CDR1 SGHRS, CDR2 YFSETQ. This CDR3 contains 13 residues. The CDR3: CASSTVGDTEAFF. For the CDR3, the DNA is TGCGCCAGCAGCACAGTTGGGGACACTGAAGCTTTCTTT. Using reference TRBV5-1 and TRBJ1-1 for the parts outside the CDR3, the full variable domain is KAGVTQTPRYLIKTRGQQVTLSCSPISGHRSVSWYQQTPGQGLQFLFEYFSETQRNKGNFPGRFSGRQFSNSRSEMNVSTLELGDSALYLCASSTVGDTEAFFGQGTRLTVV.

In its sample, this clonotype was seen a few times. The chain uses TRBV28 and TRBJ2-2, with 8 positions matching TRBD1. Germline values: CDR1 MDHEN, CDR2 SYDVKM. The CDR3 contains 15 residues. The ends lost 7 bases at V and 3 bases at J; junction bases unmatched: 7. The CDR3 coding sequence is TGTGCCAGCAAAGACAGGGGAGGTCACACCGGGGAGCTGTTTTTT. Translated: CASKDRGGHTGELFF.

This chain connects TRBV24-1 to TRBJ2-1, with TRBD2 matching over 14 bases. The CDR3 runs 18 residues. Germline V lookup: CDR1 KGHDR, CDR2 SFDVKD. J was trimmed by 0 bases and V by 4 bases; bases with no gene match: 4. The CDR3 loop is CATSDYGLAGGSYNEQFF. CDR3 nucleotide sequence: TGTGCCACCAGTGACTACGGACTAGCGGGAGGCTCCTACAATGAGCAGTTCTTC.

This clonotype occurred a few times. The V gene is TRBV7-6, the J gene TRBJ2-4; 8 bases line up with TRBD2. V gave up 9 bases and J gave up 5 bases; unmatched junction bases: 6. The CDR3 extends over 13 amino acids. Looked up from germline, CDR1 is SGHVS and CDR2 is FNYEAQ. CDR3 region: CARRRGGQNIQYF. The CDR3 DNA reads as TGTGCCAGAAGACGGGGGGGGCAAAACATTCAGTACTTC.

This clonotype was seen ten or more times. CDR3 amino acids: CSAPRQGWTDTQYF. The CDR3 nucleotides are TGCAGTGCTCCTCGACAGGGGTGGACAGATACGCAGTATTTT. The chain uses TRBV20-1 and TRBJ2-3; TRBD1 agrees at 8 bases. Germline V lookup: CDR1 DFQATT, CDR2 SNEGSKA (reference sequence). The CDR3 length is 14 residues. Trimming removed 5 bases from V and 3 bases from J; junction bases left unmatched: 7.

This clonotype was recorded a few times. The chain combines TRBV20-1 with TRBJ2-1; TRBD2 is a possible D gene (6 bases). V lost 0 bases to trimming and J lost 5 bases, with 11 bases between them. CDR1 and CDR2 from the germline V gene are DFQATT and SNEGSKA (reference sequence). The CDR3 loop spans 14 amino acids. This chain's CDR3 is CSARDVGLHNEQFF. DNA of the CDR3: TGCAGTGCTAGAGACGTAGGACTACACAATGAGCAGTTCTTC.

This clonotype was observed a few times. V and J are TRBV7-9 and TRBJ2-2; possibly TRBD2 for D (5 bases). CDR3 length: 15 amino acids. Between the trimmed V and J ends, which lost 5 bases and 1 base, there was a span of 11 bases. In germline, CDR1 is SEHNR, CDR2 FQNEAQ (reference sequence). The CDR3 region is CASSHSEKNTGELFF. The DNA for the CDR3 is TGTGCCAGCAGCCATAGCGAGAAGAACACCGGGGAGCTGTTTTTT.

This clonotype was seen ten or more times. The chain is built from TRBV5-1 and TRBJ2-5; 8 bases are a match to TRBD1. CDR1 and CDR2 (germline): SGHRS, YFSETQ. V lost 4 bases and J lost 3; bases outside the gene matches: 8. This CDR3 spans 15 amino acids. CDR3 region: CASSGGTGGEETQYF. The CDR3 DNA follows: TGCGCCAGCAGCGGGGGGACAGGAGGGGAAGAGACCCAGTACTTC.

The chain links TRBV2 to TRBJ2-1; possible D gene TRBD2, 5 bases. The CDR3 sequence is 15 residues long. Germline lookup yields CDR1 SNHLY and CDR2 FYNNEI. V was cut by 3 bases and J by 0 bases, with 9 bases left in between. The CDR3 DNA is TGTGCCAGCAGTGAGGAGGCGAGCTCCTACAATGAGCAGTTCTTC. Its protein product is CASSEEASSYNEQFF.

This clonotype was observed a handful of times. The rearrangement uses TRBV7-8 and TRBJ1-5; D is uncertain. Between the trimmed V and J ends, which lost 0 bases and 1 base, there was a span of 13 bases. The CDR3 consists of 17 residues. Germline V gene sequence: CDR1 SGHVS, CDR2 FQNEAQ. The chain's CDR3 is CASSLARGVGSNQPQHF. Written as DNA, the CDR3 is TGTGCCAGCAGCTTAGCGCGCGGGGTCGGAAGCAATCAGCCCCAGCATTTT.

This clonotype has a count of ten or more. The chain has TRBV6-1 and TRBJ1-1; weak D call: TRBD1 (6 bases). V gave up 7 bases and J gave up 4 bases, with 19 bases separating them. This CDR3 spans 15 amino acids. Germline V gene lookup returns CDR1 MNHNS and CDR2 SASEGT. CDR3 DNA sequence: TGTGCCAGCATATACCTCCGTCTACAGGGCACTGAAGCTTTCTTT. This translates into CASIYLRLQGTEAFF.

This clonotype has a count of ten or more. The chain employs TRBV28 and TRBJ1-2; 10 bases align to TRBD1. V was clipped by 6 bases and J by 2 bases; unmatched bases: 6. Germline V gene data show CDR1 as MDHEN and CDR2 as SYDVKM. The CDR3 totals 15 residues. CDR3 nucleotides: TGTGCCAGCAGCCTCGGGACAGGGGAAAACTATGGCTACACCTTC. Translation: CASSLGTGENYGYTF.